In its sample, the clone carrying this T cell receptor (beta chain) was seen a few times. The sample originates from a study of T-cell memory formation after mild COVID-19. TCRdb passed the 5' RACE reads through MiXCR, listing each CDR3 protein once. The table has approximately 450,000 distinct CDR3 sequences, roughly 20% seen once; the top ten hold 9% to 15%. The TCR comes from an adult woman who had mild COVID-19 (a few samples of this study predate the infection). Cell type and time point are not known. Sequenced material: PBMCs or a T cell subset sorted from them (not recorded which).

DNA for the CDR3: TGTGCCAGCAGTTTGGCAGGGGCAGGCTCCTACGAGCAGTACTTC. Its translation: CASSLAGAGSYEQYF. The chain uses TRBV12-3 or TRBV12-4 and TRBJ2-7, with a possible D match to TRBD1 (6 bases). The CDR3 loop spans 15 amino acids. V dropped 3 bases and J dropped 0 bases, with 12 bases sitting between them.